This TCR beta chain was documented in a study of blood T cells in healthy people across ages (dated by TCRdb to about 2015). For the study in its entirety: In model experiments, template switching captured about one uniquely barcoded TCR beta cDNA molecule for every two T cells. The study measured age-related changes in TCR beta repertoire diversity using deep sequencing normalized with unique cDNA molecular identifiers. The donors were split into four age groups: young (average 16 years), middle-aged (roughly 39), aged (more than 60) and long-lived (under 85). To avoid experimental bias, donors of different ages were spread randomly across the sequencing lanes. Two additional independent replicas of 1 million unique cDNA reads from the same blood draw were analyzed for two donors (one aged 18 to 30 and one aged 80 or older). The research as a whole found: Donor CMV infection status was unknown, potentially confounding age-related changes in expanded clonotypes. Since profiling was done on bulk unsorted PBMCs, naive and antigen-experienced compartments could not be conclusively compared. Estimates of total diversity based on one million sequenced T cells were considered lower bounds and underestimates. A strong correlation was found between observed TCR beta diversity and the percentage of naive T cells measured by flow cytometry. Observed TCR beta diversity per million T cells fell roughly linearly with age, and a significant reduction was already apparent by age roughly 40. Compared with the aged group, the long-lived group had more naive CD4+ T cells, fewer expanded clones and increased TCR diversity, suggesting age selection.

Measured from the cysteine to the phenylalanine, the CDR3 is 15 residues long. The DNA shown is the 45-base CDR3, in frame from base 1. From the germline V gene, CDR1 is SGHTA and CDR2 is FQGTGA. The method was 5' RACE. A second roughly 6 to 12 cycle PCR used a sample-barcoded 5' primer and a J-beta primer mix. A unique molecular identifier was introduced onto each TCR beta cDNA molecule by a template-switch 5' adaptor carrying 12 random nucleotides. Each sample yielded at least 2.5 million CDR3-containing paired-end reads. The Mint cDNA synthesis kit, primed by a TRBC-specific oligonucleotide, was used to synthesize first-strand cDNA from all RNA. All cDNA was treated with uracil-DNA glycosylase and then went through a first 18-cycle PCR with the universal primers M1SS and BC2_uni_R. On the authors' methods: For normalization, 1 million high-quality reads, each with a distinct molecular identifier, were randomly selected from each sample. Instead of being binned into consensus sequences, reads with shared molecular identifiers were discarded. MiTCR, with a Q25 quality threshold and the strictest error-elimination algorithm, was used for CDR3 identification, clonotype clustering and error correction. Lower-bound total TCR beta diversity was estimated with a nonparametric unseen species model using Euler transformation. TCRdb trimmed public reads at Q25 via fastp, called clones via MiXCR and kept in-frame beta chains. Records with the same CDR3 protein are collapsed into one entry carrying the most frequent genes and DNA. TCRdb, rather than the study authors, made the V and J calls. The table for this sample lists approximately 2,000,000 distinct CDR3 sequences; 39% of them were counted only once. 23% of the sample rests with the top ten.

Systemically healthy Caucasian individuals from Russia, 35 to 50 in total and aged roughly 6 to 95 years, were included as donors. Each donor gave roughly 11 milliliters of peripheral blood, drawn into EDTA-treated Vacutainer tubes. PBMCs were isolated by Ficoll-Paque density-gradient centrifugation, with at least 6 million obtained per sample. Trizol reagent was used to extract total RNA from the PBMCs, yielding at least 6 micrograms per sample. Naive CD45RAhigh/CD27high T cell percentages were measured by flow cytometry on a PBMC aliquot from every donor. This clonotype was seen more than once but under ten times. The target of this receptor is not known. Base qualities were left out, and no much larger clone turns up one base away.

The rearrangement combines TRBV7-3 with TRBJ2-4; 7 junctional bases match TRBD2. The last part of the DNA fits TRBJ2-5 better; the J call may be wrong. The sample comprised blood. The TCR was taken from a human donor in good health. This receptor carries the CDR3 CASSPGGGRGETQYF. The DNA sequence reads TGTGCCAGCAGCCCTGGGGGGGGTAGAGGGGAGACCCAGTACTTC.